This T cell receptor beta chain originates from a study of blood T cells in healthy people across ages. This clonotype was seen a handful of times. What it recognizes is unknown. CDR3 size: 16 residues. Germline V gene sequence: CDR1 SNHLY, CDR2 FYNNEI. The J segment lost 3 bases and the V segment lost 5 bases, leaving 7 bases of the junction unmatched. Broader study findings: Considered underestimates were the diversity estimates obtained from one million T cells.

A second PCR of roughly 6 to 12 cycles used a sample-barcoded 5' primer and a J-beta primer mix. Through a template-switch adaptor with 12 random nucleotides, each cDNA molecule received a tag. TCRdb analysed the 5' RACE reads with MiXCR anew, one entry per CDR3 protein. The table lists some 1,000,000 distinct CDR3 sequences, under 30% of them singletons. This sample was also put to use in a study of T cells of mothers and their children.

Sequencing was performed on blood. This chain links TRBV2 with TRBJ2-2; TRBD1 agrees at 9 bases. This TCR came from a girl aged 2 to 10 in good health. The CDR3 loop reads CASSPGQGRYTGELFF. The CDR3 coding sequence is TGTGCCAGCAGTCCAGGACAGGGGCGTTACACCGGGGAGCTGTTTTTT. The complete variable domain, with remaining parts taken from reference TRBV2 and TRBJ2-2, reads EPEVTQTPSHQVTQMGQEVILRCVPISNHLYFYWYRQILGQKVEFLVSFYNNEISEKSEIFDDQFSVERPDGSNFTLKIRSTKLEDSAMYFCASSPGQGRYTGELFFGEGSRLTVL.